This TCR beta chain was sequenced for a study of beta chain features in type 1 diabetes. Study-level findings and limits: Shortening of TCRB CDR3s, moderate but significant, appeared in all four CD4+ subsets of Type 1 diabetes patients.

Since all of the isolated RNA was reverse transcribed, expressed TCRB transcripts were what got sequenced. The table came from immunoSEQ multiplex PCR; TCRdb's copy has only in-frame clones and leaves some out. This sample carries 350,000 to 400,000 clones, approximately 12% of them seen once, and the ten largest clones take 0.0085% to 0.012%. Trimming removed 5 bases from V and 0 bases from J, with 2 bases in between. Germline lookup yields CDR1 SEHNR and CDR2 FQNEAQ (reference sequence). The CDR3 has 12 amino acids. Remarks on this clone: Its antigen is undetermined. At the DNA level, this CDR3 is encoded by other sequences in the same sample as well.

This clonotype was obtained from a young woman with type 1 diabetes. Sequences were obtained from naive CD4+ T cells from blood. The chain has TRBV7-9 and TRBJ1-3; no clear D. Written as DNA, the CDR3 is TGTGCCAGCAGCCTCTCTGGAAACACCATATATTTT. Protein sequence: CASSLSGNTIYF.